In its sample, the clone carrying this T cell receptor beta chain was seen many times. These data come from a study of T-cell reconstitution after alpha-beta-depleted transplantation in children. A library of TCRbeta sequences, prepared with unique molecular identifiers, was generated. TCRdb independently ran MiXCR on the PCR reads; one entry per CDR3 protein. The data show approximately 82,000 distinct CDR3 sequences, around a sixth seen once. Germline values: CDR1 SGHRS, CDR2 YFSETQ. The CDR3 consists of 14 residues. Trimming took off 3 bases at V and 4 bases at J, with 10 bases between the two ends.

The source is a male patient aged 2 to 10 who had a stem cell transplant for acute lymphoblastic leukemia, so the T cells may come from the graft donor. This specimen consisted of PBMCs, mostly from graft donor cells, obtained 360 days after TCRalphabeta/CD19-depleted stem cell transplant. The chain couples TRBV5-1 to TRBJ2-2, with D perhaps matching TRBD2 (5 bases). The CDR3 DNA reads as TGCGCCAGCAGCTACGGGGTTGGCACCGGGGAGCTGTTTTTT. It codes for CASSYGVGTGELFF.